A single sample is the source of the 27 T cell receptor beta chains below, sequenced in a study of blood T cell repertoires in COVID-19. The repertoire was sequenced with immunoSEQ multiplex PCR; TCRdb's copy has only in-frame clones and lacks some. The sample holds 210,000 or so clones, around 80% seen once. Sequencing was performed on peripheral blood. The receptor source for this set is a woman aged 80 or over with acute or convalescent COVID-19.

The V and J genes are TRBV30 and TRBJ1-2; possible D gene TRBD1, 6 bases. The CDR3 spans 14 residues. Trimming cost V 2 bases and J 6 bases, with 16 bases left between them. The V gene's germline CDR1 is GTSNPN and CDR2 SVGIG (reference sequence). This CDR3 reads CAWSPPTGANGYTF. The CDR3, as DNA: TGTGCCTGGAGTCCACCGACAGGCGCGAATGGCTACACCTTC. The full variable domain, its missing parts supplied by reference TRBV30 and TRBJ1-2, is SQTIHQWPATLVQPVGSPLSLECTVEGTSNPNLYWYRQAAGRGLQLLFYSVGIGQISSEVPQNLSASRPQDRQFILSSKKLLLSDSGFYLCAWSPPTGANGYTFGSGTRLTVV.

J is TRBJ2-3 and V is TRBV29-1, with D possibly matching TRBD2 (6 bases). CDR3 length equals 14 residues. Trimming took off 7 bases at V and 1 base at J, with 15 bases between the two ends. Germline-derived CDR1 and CDR2 are SQVTM and ANQGSEA. DNA of the CDR3: TGCAGCGCCGTCCAGCGGGTTGGCACAGATACGCAGTATTTT. Translation: CSAVQRVGTDTQYF.

Only a few counts were recorded for this clone. The V gene is TRBV30, the J gene TRBJ1-2, with D perhaps matching TRBD1 (6 bases). The V gene's germline CDR1 is GTSNPN and CDR2 SVGIG (reference sequence). The V end was cut by 2 bases, the J end by 5 bases, with 21 bases between. The CDR3 loop spans 16 amino acids. CDR3: CAWSPPGQGSTYGYTF. The CDR3 DNA is TGTGCCTGGAGTCCCCCGGGGCAGGGGAGTACTTATGGCTACACCTTC.

The V call is TRBV7-2, the J call TRBJ2-5, with TRBD2 matching over 13 bases. Trimming removed 5 bases from V and 2 bases from J; junction bases left unmatched: 14. Germline-derived CDR1 and CDR2 are SGHTA and FQGNSA. CDR3 size: 19 residues. The CDR3: CASSLHTPGLAGFQETQYF. CDR3 sequence (DNA): TGTGCCAGCAGCCTACACACCCCGGGACTAGCGGGGTTTCAAGAGACCCAGTACTTC.

J is TRBJ1-4 and V is TRBV19; 7 bases align to TRBD1. Germline V lookup: CDR1 LNHDA, CDR2 SQIVND (reference sequence). J lost 3 bases, V lost 5 bases, and 6 bases had no gene match. This CDR3 spans 15 amino acids. CDR3 protein: CASSLRQGANEKLFF. DNA of the CDR3: TGTGCCAGTAGTTTAAGACAGGGCGCTAATGAAAAACTGTTTTTT. The full variable domain, in which reference TRBV19 and TRBJ1-4 provide the parts outside the CDR3, is DGGITQSPKYLFRKEGQNVTLSCEQNLNHDAMYWYRQDPGQGLRLIYYSQIVNDFQKGDIAEGYSVSREKKESFPLTVTSAQKNPTAFYLCASSLRQGANEKLFFGSGTQLSVL.

CDR3 sequence: CASSPQGADKAFF. In DNA form, the CDR3 reads TGTGCCAGCAGCCCTCAGGGGGCAGATAAAGCTTTCTTT. This chain joins TRBV3-1 (or the pseudogene TRBV3-2) and TRBJ1-1, with 8 bases that match TRBD1. The CDR3 length is 13 residues. Germline lookup yields CDR1 LGHDT and CDR2 YNNKEL (reference sequence). The J segment lost 9 bases and the V segment lost 4 bases, leaving 7 bases of the junction unmatched.

This clone was counted between two and nine times. The chain joins TRBV24-1 to TRBJ2-2, with D perhaps matching TRBD1 (6 bases). The ends were cut back, 5 bases at V and 5 bases at J, with 8 bases in the middle. Germline V lookup: CDR1 KGHDR, CDR2 SFDVKD. This CDR3 is built from 13 residues. The CDR3 sequence is CATSVQGTGELFF. The CDR3, as DNA: TGTGCCACCAGTGTACAGGGTACCGGGGAGCTGTTTTTT.

The rearrangement uses TRBV29-1 and TRBJ2-7; TRBD2 might be the D (5 bases). CDR1 SQVTM and CDR2 ANQGSEA come from the germline V gene. The CDR3 sequence is 12 residues long. CDR3 DNA: TGCAGACCCCGGGGTCCACACTACGAGCAGTACTTC. Encoded protein: CRPRGPHYEQYF.

The chain recombines TRBV4-3 with TRBJ1-5, with unresolved D. V lost 0 bases and J 4 bases, leaving 13 bases between the germline ends. The CDR3 is 16 residues long. CDR1 is LGHNA, CDR2 YSLEER, per germline. The CDR3 spells CASSQDFGFGNQPQHF. The CDR3 region has the DNA TGCGCCAGCAGCCAAGATTTTGGCTTCGGGAATCAGCCCCAGCATTTT.

This chain uses TRBV5-1 with TRBJ2-5; 9 positions match TRBD1. CDR3 length: 15 residues. J gave up 2 bases and V 4 bases, and 6 bases lay outside the gene matches. Germline V gives CDR1 SGHRS, CDR2 YFSETQ. The CDR3 sequence: CASSRGQGRQETQYF. CDR3 in DNA: TGCGCCAGCAGCAGGGGACAGGGACGTCAAGAGACCCAGTACTTC.

The V gene is TRBV3-1 (or the pseudogene TRBV3-2), the J gene TRBJ2-7; 7 bases are a match to TRBD2. The length of the CDR3 is 14 residues. V trimming: 3 bases; J trimming: 3 bases; junction bases outside the gene matches: 5. Germline V gene data show CDR1 as LGHDT and CDR2 as YNNKEL (reference sequence). The CDR3 sequence: CASSQREGFYEQYF. CDR3 in DNA: TGTGCCAGCAGCCAGAGGGAGGGTTTCTACGAGCAGTACTTC.

DNA of the CDR3: TGCGCCAGCACCCCAGGGGGCGGGAGTGCGAACACCGGGGAGCTGTTTTTT. Protein: CASTPGGGSANTGELFF. This chain connects TRBV5-1 to TRBJ2-2; tentative D call: TRBD1 (8 bases). V was pared by 6 bases and J by 0 bases, with 18 bases between. Germline V gene data show CDR1 as SGHRS and CDR2 as YFSETQ. The CDR3 is 17 residues long.

The V and J genes are TRBV2 and TRBJ1-1; 7 bases are shared with TRBD1. Germline V CDR1 and CDR2: SNHLY, FYNNEI. The CDR3 runs to 14 residues. V lost 6 bases, J lost 1 base, and 5 bases stayed unmatched. This CDR3 is CASRARDRNTEAFF. The CDR3 DNA reads TGTGCCAGCAGGGCCCGGGACAGGAACACTGAAGCTTTCTTT.

The V and J genes are TRBV30 and TRBJ2-7; 12 bases match TRBD2. Germline values: CDR1 GTSNPN, CDR2 SVGIG (reference sequence). Germline trimming cut 0 bases from V and 6 bases from J; bases unmatched to any gene: 6. CDR3 length: 15 residues. CDR3 DNA sequence: TGTGCCTGGAGTGTAGGACTAGCGGGACTTTCCGAGCAGTACTTC. As protein: CAWSVGLAGLSEQYF.

This clone was observed at least ten times. The chain combines TRBV2 with TRBJ2-1, with D possibly being TRBD1 (6 bases). The CDR3 extends over 15 amino acids. Looked up from germline, CDR1 is SNHLY and CDR2 is FYNNEI. The V and J ends lost 10 bases and 1 base respectively, with 17 bases between them. The CDR3 DNA reads TGTGCCACTGCCCTCCAGGGGCTTTCCTACAATGAGCAGTTCTTC. Its translation: CATALQGLSYNEQFF.

The rearrangement joins TRBV3-1 (or the pseudogene TRBV3-2) to TRBJ2-7; 9 bases map to TRBD2. Germline V gives CDR1 LGHDT, CDR2 YNNKEL (reference sequence). The CDR3 is 14 residues long. The V and J ends lost 8 bases and 0 bases, in that order; junction bases with no gene match: 5. DNA for the CDR3: TGTGCCAGCCGGGGGACTAGCTCCTCCTACGAGCAGTACTTC. This gives the protein CASRGTSSSYEQYF.

The rearrangement uses TRBV7-2 and TRBJ2-7, with 9 bases fitting TRBD1. The V and J ends lost 1 base and 6 bases, in that order; junction bases with no gene match: 4. Germline V gene sequence: CDR1 SGHTA, CDR2 FQGNSA. The CDR3 runs to 14 residues. CDR3 sequence: CASSLGQGVFEQYF. In nucleotides, the CDR3 is TGTGCCAGCAGCTTAGGACAGGGGGTTTTCGAGCAGTACTTC.

A single count supports this clone. CDR3 residues: CAWSLRQGNSPLHF. The CDR3 DNA sequence: TGTGCCTGGAGCCTAAGACAGGGTAATTCACCCCTCCACTTT. The J gene is TRBJ1-6, the V gene TRBV30, with 7 bases that match TRBD1. Germline values: CDR1 GTSNPN, CDR2 SVGIG (reference sequence). The CDR3 sequence is 14 residues long. Germline trimming cut 3 bases from V and 6 bases from J; bases unmatched to any gene: 5.

The chain recombines TRBV28 with TRBJ2-7; D is possibly TRBD1 (5 bases). Germline values: CDR1 MDHEN, CDR2 SYDVKM. With 4 bases removed from V and 0 bases from J, the gap between germline ends came to 13 bases. The CDR3 has 15 amino acids. The CDR3 spells CASSSVGPSSYEQYF. For the CDR3, the DNA is TGTGCCAGCAGTTCCGTGGGGCCCAGCTCCTACGAGCAGTACTTC.

V gene TRBV6-6 combines with J gene TRBJ1-4; no reliable D call. The CDR3 runs to 15 residues. V gave up 2 bases and J gave up 7 bases, with 14 bases separating them. Germline values: CDR1 MNHNY, CDR2 SVGAGI (reference sequence). In DNA, the CDR3 is TGTGCCAGCAGTTACGTTTTACCTAGTGGTGAAAAACTGTTTTTT. Translated, it gives CASSYVLPSGEKLFF.

The rearrangement links TRBV19 to TRBJ2-1; TRBD2 agrees at 11 bases. J lost 6 bases, V lost 4 bases, and 2 bases had no gene match. Germline V gene sequence: CDR1 LNHDA, CDR2 SQIVND (reference sequence). This CDR3 is built from 14 residues. The CDR3 loop is CASSRLAGFNEQFF. CDR3 DNA sequence: TGTGCCAGTAGTAGACTAGCGGGGTTCAATGAGCAGTTCTTC.

The CDR3 loop is CASSLGDRGGEQYF. For the CDR3, the DNA is TGTGCCAGCAGCTTGGGGGACAGGGGCGGGGAGCAGTACTTC. The chain has TRBV5-4 and TRBJ2-7; 10 bases map to TRBD1. CDR3 length equals 14 residues. Per germline, CDR1 SGHNT and CDR2 YYREEE (reference sequence). J gave up 7 bases and V 0 bases, and 4 bases lay outside the gene matches. The full variable domain, its missing parts supplied by reference TRBV5-4 and TRBJ2-7, is ETGVTQSPTHLIKTRGQQVTLRCSSQSGHNTVSWYQQALGQGPQFIFQYYREEENGRGNFPPRFSGLQFPNYSSELNVNALELDDSALYLCASSLGDRGGEQYFGPGTRLTVT.

The chain is built from TRBV6-2 or TRBV6-3 and TRBJ2-2; 11 bases map to TRBD2. V trimming: 4 bases; J trimming: 0 bases; junction bases outside the gene matches: 4. Germline loops: CDR1 MNHEY, CDR2 SVGEGT. The CDR3 is 17 amino acids. The DNA for the CDR3 is TGTGCCAGCAGTTTACTGGGACTAGCGGCGAACACCGGGGAGCTGTTTTTT. It codes for CASSLLGLAANTGELFF.

With regard to this clone: At the DNA level, this CDR3 is encoded by other sequences in the same sample as well. This chain uses TRBV7-2 with TRBJ2-7, with a tentative D call TRBD1 (6 bases). The CDR3 consists of 14 residues. Germline V gene data show CDR1 as SGHTA and CDR2 as FQGNSA. Trimming removed 5 bases from V and 5 bases from J, with 16 bases in between. In DNA form, the CDR3 reads TGTGCCAGCAGCCCTAGCACAGGGTCGCACGAGCAGTACTTC. The encoded protein is CASSPSTGSHEQYF.

V is TRBV3-1 (or the pseudogene TRBV3-2) and J is TRBJ2-2; TRBD2 matches 7 bases. The germline V gene has CDR1 LGHDT and CDR2 YNNKEL (reference sequence). Unmatched junction bases numbered 1, after V lost 3 bases and J lost 3 bases. The CDR3 runs 14 residues. The CDR3 DNA follows: TGTGCCAGCAGCCAGCGGGAGTACACCGGGGAGCTGTTTTTT. This encodes CASSQREYTGELFF.

This chain connects TRBV14 to TRBJ2-4; 7 nucleotides line up with TRBD2. V trimming: 1 base; J trimming: 0 bases; junction bases outside the gene matches: 9. The CDR3 contains 18 residues. Germline lookup yields CDR1 SGHDN and CDR2 FVKESK. The CDR3: CASSQVGGRGLAKNIQYF. The CDR3 DNA is TGTGCCAGCAGCCAAGTTGGCGGGAGAGGTCTAGCCAAAAACATTCAGTACTTC.

The chain carries TRBV21-1 and TRBJ1-5; TRBD1 reflects the table's D call only, with no check against the DNA. TRBV21-1 is a known pseudogene. CDR3 length: 15 amino acids. Here the CDR3 DNA reads TGTGCCAGCAGCAACCGGGACACCCGTAATCAGCCCCAGCATTTT. Translated: CASSNRDTRNQPQHF.